This T cell receptor beta chain is drawn from a study of spatial heterogeneity in lung cancer. As for the study in general: More than eight raw reads, on average, carried each unique TCR and UMI combination. Study-wide results and limits: Blood contained ubiquitous expanded tumor TCRs more at resection than at follow-up.

The CDR3 is made up of 12 amino acids. V lost 5 bases to trimming and J lost 2 bases, with 8 bases between them. CDR1 and CDR2 from the germline V gene are DFQATT and SNEGSKA (reference sequence). One entry per CDR3 protein, called by TCRdb with MiXCR from the 5' RACE reads. The top ten clones hold around 50% of a sample with about 11,000 distinct CDR3 sequences, more than 3% of them seen once. This clonotype has more than one count but fewer than ten. Its matching antigen is unknown. Regarding time point: sample taken at primary tumor resection. The rearrangement uses TRBV20-1 and TRBJ2-3, with D hard to call. The sequence came from a female donor with early-stage non-small cell lung cancer. Sequenced material: PBMCs, taken at surgery. The CDR3 loop is CSARALTDTQYF. For the CDR3, the DNA is TGCAGTGCTCGGGCCCTCACAGATACGCAGTATTTT.